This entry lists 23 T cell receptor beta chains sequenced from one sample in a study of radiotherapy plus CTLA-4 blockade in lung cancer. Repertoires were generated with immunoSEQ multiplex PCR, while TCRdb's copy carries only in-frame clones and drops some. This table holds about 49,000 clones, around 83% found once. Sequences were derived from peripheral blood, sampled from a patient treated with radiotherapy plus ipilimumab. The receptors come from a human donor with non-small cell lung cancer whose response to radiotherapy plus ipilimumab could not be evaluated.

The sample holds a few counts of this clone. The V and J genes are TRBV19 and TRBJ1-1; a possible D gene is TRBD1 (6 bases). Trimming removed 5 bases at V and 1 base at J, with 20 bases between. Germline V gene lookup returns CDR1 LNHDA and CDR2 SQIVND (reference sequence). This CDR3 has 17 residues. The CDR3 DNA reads TGTGCCAGTAGTTCACCGACAGGCTCCGGGGCGAACACTGAAGCTTTCTTT. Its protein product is CASSSPTGSGANTEAFF.

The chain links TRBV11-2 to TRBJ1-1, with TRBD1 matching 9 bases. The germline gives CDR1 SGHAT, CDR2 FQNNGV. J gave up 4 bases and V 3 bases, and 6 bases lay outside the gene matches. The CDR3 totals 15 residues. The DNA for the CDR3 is TGTGCCAGCAGCTTGAACAGGGGGCAGGGCACTGAAGCTTTCTTT. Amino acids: CASSLNRGQGTEAFF.

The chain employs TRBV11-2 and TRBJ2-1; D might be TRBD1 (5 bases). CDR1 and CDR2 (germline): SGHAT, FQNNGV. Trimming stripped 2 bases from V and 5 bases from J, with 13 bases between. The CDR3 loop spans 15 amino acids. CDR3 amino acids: CASSLLAGKHNEQFF. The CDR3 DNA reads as TGTGCCAGCAGCTTATTGGCAGGGAAACACAATGAGCAGTTCTTC.

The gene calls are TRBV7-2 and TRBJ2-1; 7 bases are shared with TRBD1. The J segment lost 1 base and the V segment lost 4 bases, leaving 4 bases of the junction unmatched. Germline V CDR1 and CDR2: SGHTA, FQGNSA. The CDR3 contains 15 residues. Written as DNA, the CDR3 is TGTGCCAGCAGCTATGGACAGGCTTCCTACAATGAGCAGTTCTTC. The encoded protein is CASSYGQASYNEQFF.

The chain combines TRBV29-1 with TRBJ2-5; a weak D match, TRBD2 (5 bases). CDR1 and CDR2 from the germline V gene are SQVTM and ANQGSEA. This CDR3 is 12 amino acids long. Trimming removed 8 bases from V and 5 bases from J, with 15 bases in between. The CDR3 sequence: CSLRDTRETQYF. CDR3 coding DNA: TGCAGCCTCCGGGATACCAGGGAGACCCAGTACTTC.

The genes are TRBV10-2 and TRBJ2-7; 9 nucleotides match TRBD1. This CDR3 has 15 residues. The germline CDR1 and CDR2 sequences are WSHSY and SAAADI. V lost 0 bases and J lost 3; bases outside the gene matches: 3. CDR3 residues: CASSESQTGGYEQYF. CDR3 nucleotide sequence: TGCGCCAGCAGTGAGTCCCAGACAGGGGGCTACGAGCAGTACTTC.

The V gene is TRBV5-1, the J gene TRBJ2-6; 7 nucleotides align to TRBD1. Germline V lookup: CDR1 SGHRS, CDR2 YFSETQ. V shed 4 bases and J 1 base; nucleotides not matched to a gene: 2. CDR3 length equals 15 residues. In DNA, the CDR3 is TGCGCCAGCAGCCCACAGGGGTCTGGGGCCAACGTCCTGACTTTC. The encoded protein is CASSPQGSGANVLTF.

In nucleotides, the CDR3 is TGTGCCAGCAGCTTGGATACAGGGGACTTCCAAGAGACCCAGTACTTC. It specifies CASSLDTGDFQETQYF. The rearrangement uses TRBV5-5 and TRBJ2-5; maybe TRBD1 (7 bases). Germline CDR1 SGHKS, CDR2 YYEKEE (reference sequence). V was cut by 0 bases and J by 1 base, with 13 bases left in between. The CDR3 is 16 residues long.

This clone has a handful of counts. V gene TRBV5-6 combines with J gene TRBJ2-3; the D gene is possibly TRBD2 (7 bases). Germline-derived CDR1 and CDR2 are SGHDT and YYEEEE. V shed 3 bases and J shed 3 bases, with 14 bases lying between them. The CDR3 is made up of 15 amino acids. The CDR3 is CASSSKAGATDTQYF. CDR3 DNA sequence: TGTGCCAGCAGCTCGAAGGCGGGGGCGACAGATACGCAGTATTTT.

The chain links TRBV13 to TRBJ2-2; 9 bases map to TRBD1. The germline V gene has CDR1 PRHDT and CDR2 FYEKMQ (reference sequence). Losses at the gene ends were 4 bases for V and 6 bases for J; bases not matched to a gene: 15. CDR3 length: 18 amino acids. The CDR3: CASSSRTGEGFYAGELFF. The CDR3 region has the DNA TGTGCCAGCAGCTCCCGGACAGGGGAGGGGTTCTACGCCGGGGAGCTGTTTTTT. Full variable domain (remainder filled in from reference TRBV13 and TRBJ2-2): AAGVIQSPRHLIKEKRETATLKCYPIPRHDTVYWYQQGPGQDPQFLISFYEKMQSDKGSIPDRFSAQQFSDYHSELNMSSLELGDSALYFCASSSRTGEGFYAGELFFGEGSRLTVL.

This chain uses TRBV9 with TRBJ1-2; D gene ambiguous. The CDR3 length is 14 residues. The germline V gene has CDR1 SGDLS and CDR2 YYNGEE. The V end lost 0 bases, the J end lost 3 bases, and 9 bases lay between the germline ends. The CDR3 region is CASSVALADYGYTF. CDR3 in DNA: TGTGCCAGCAGCGTAGCTTTGGCAGACTATGGCTACACCTTC.

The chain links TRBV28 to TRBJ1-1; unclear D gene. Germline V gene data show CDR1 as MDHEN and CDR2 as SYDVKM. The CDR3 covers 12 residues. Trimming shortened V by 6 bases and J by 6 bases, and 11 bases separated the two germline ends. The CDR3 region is CASRLEVAEAFF. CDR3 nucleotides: TGTGCCAGCAGACTTGAGGTCGCTGAAGCTTTCTTT.

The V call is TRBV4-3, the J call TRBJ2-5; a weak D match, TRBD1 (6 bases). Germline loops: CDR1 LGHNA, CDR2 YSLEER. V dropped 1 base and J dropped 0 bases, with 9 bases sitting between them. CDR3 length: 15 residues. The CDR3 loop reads CASSQGEGDQETQYF. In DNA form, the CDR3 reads TGCGCCAGCAGCCAAGGTGAGGGGGACCAAGAGACCCAGTACTTC.

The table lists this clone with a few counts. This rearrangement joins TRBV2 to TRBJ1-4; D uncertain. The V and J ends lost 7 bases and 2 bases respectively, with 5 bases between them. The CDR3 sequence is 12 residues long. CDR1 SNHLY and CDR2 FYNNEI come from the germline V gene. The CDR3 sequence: CASIATNEKLFF. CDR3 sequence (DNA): TGTGCCAGCATCGCGACTAATGAAAAACTGTTTTTT.

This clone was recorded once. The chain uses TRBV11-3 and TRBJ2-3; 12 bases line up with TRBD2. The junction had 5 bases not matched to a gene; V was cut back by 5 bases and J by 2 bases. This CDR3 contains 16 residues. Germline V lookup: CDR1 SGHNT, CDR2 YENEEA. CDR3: CASSRSSGRATDTQYF. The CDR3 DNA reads TGTGCCAGCAGCCGTTCTAGCGGGAGGGCCACAGATACGCAGTATTTT.

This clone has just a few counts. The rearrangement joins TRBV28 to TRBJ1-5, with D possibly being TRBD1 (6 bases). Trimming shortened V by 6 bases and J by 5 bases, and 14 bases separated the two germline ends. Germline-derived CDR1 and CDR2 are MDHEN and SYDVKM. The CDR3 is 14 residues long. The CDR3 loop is CASREGQRYQPQHF. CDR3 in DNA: TGTGCCAGCAGGGAAGGACAGCGCTATCAGCCCCAGCATTTT.

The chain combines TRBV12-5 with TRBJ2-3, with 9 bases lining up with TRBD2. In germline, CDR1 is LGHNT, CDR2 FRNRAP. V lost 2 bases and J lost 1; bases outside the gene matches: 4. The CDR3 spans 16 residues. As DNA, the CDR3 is TGTGCTAGTGGTTTGTGGGTAGCGGGGGGCACAGATACGCAGTATTTT. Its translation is CASGLWVAGGTDTQYF.

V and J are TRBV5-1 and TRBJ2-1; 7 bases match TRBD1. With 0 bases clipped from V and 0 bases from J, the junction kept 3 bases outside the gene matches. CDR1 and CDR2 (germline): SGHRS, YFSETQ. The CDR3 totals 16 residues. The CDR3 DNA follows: TGCGCCAGCAGCTTGGAGGGGGCTGCCTCCTACAATGAGCAGTTCTTC. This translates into CASSLEGAASYNEQFF.

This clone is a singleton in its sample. CDR3 coding DNA: TGTGCCAGCAGGCTCGTTGGGGGACAGGGGTACGAGCAGTACTTC. Its translation is CASRLVGGQGYEQYF. The rearrangement links TRBV28 to TRBJ2-7; 10 bases align to TRBD1. The CDR3 has 15 residues. CDR1 is MDHEN, CDR2 SYDVKM, per germline. The V gene end was trimmed by 6 bases and the J gene end by 4 bases; junction bases not matched to a gene: 9.

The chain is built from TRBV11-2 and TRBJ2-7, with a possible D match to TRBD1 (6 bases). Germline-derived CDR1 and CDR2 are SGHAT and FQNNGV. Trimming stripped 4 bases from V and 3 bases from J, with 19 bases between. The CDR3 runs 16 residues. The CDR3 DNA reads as TGTGCCAGCAGCTCCAGGGGTACAGGAGATTACTACGAGCAGTACTTC. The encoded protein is CASSSRGTGDYYEQYF.

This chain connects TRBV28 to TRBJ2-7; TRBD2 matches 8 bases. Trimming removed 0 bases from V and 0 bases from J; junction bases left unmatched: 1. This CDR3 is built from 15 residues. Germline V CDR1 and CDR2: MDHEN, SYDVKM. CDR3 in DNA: TGTGCCAGCAGTTTATGGAGCGGGGGCTCCTACGAGCAGTACTTC. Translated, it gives CASSLWSGGSYEQYF. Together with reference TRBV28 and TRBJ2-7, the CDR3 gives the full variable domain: DVKVTQSSRYLVKRTGEKVFLECVQDMDHENMFWYRQDPGLGLRLIYFSYDVKMKEKGDIPEGYSVSREKKERFSLILESASTNQTSMYLCASSLWSGGSYEQYFGPGTRLTVT.

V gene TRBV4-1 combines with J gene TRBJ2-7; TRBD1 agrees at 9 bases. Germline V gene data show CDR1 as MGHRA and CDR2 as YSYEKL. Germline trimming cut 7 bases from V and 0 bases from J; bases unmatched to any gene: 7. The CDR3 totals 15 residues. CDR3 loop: CASTPGTGISYEQYF. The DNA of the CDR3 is TGCGCCAGCACCCCGGGGACAGGGATCTCCTACGAGCAGTACTTC.

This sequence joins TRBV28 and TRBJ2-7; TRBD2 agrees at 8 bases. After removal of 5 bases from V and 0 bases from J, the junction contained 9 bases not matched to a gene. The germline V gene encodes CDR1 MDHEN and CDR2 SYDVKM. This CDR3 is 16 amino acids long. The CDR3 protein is CASSNLLSGSSYEQYF. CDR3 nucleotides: TGTGCCAGCAGTAACCTCCTGAGCGGGAGCTCCTACGAGCAGTACTTC. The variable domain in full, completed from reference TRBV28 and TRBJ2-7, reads DVKVTQSSRYLVKRTGEKVFLECVQDMDHENMFWYRQDPGLGLRLIYFSYDVKMKEKGDIPEGYSVSREKKERFSLILESASTNQTSMYLCASSNLLSGSSYEQYFGPGTRLTVT.